The 20 T cell receptor beta chains given below trace back to one sample, sequenced in a study of blood T cell repertoires in COVID-19. The repertoire was sequenced with immunoSEQ multiplex PCR; TCRdb's copy has only in-frame clones and lacks some. Seen here are roughly 160,000 clones, 87% observed once, and the top ten hold around 3.9%. Sequencing was carried out using peripheral blood. The receptor set was obtained from a woman aged 55 to 70 who had recovered from COVID-19.

The chain has TRBV18 and TRBJ2-5, with D unresolved. CDR3 length: 12 residues. V was pared by 5 bases and J by 2 bases, with 6 bases between. Germline loops: CDR1 KGHSH, CDR2 LQKENI. CDR3 sequence: CASSNRQETQYF. In nucleotides, the CDR3 is TGTGCCAGCTCAAACAGACAAGAGACCCAGTACTTC.

The chain joins TRBV5-1 to TRBJ2-1, with no clear D. The germline gives CDR1 SGHRS, CDR2 YFSETQ. The V and J ends lost 0 bases and 3 bases respectively, with 13 bases between them. The CDR3 sequence is 16 residues long. The CDR3 nucleotides read TGCGCCAGCAGCTTGGATAGTGGCGGCAGCTACAATGAGCAGTTCTTC. This gives the protein CASSLDSGGSYNEQFF. The whole variable domain, filled in from reference TRBV5-1 and TRBJ2-1, reads KAGVTQTPRYLIKTRGQQVTLSCSPISGHRSVSWYQQTPGQGLQFLFEYFSETQRNKGNFPGRFSGRQFSNSRSEMNVSTLELGDSALYLCASSLDSGGSYNEQFFGPGTRLTVL.

This chain uses TRBV28 with TRBJ1-2; 7 nucleotides align to TRBD1. Looked up from germline, CDR1 is MDHEN and CDR2 is SYDVKM. The CDR3 is 16 residues long. Trimming cost V 5 bases and J 3 bases; bases outside gene matches: 12. This CDR3 reads CASSPGSGGGYYGYTF. CDR3 in DNA: TGTGCCAGCAGTCCGGGTTCAGGGGGAGGATACTATGGCTACACCTTC.

The chain recombines TRBV4-3 with TRBJ1-2; tentative D call: TRBD1 (6 bases). V lost 1 base and J 4 bases, leaving 13 bases between the germline ends. Germline V gives CDR1 LGHNA, CDR2 YSLEER. This CDR3 is built from 15 residues. This CDR3 is CASSQAKQGFYGYTF. The CDR3 DNA reads as TGCGCCAGCAGCCAAGCGAAACAGGGTTTCTATGGCTACACCTTC.

This rearrangement joins TRBV7-6 to TRBJ2-5; TRBD1 aligns across 9 bases. The CDR3 runs to 14 residues. The junction had 3 bases not matched to a gene; V was cut back by 1 base and J by 6 bases. Germline loops: CDR1 SGHVS, CDR2 FNYEAQ. The CDR3 nucleotides are TGTGCCAGCAGCTTAGAGACAGGGGGGAAGACCCAGTACTTC. It yields the protein CASSLETGGKTQYF.

The rearrangement joins TRBV6-5 to TRBJ2-7, with D uncertain. V lost 4 bases, J lost 2 bases, and 9 bases lay in between. The germline V gene encodes CDR1 MNHEY and CDR2 SVGAGI. The CDR3 runs to 13 residues. The chain's CDR3 is CASSSRETYEQYF. Here the CDR3 DNA reads TGTGCCAGCAGTTCGCGAGAAACCTACGAGCAGTACTTC.

The CDR3 nucleotides are TGTGCCAGCAGCCAATGGCACAGCCGTAGCTCCTACGAGCAGTACTTC. Amino acid sequence: CASSQWHSRSSYEQYF. V and J are TRBV14 and TRBJ2-7; D is uncertain. The CDR3 loop spans 16 amino acids. Germline CDR1 SGHDN, CDR2 FVKESK. V lost 2 bases to trimming and J lost 0 bases, with 14 bases between them. The full variable domain, its missing parts supplied by reference TRBV14 and TRBJ2-7, is EAGVTQFPSHSVIEKGQTVTLRCDPISGHDNLYWYRRVMGKEIKFLLHFVKESKQDESGMPNNRFLAERTGGTYSTLKVQPAELEDSGVYFCASSQWHSRSSYEQYFGPGTRLTVT.

The chain has TRBV7-9 and TRBJ2-6; 7 nucleotides match TRBD1. Germline CDR1 is SEHNR and CDR2 is FQNEAQ (reference sequence). Trimming took 5 bases from V and 0 from J; bases not matched to a gene: 4. There are 16 residues in the CDR3. In DNA, the CDR3 is TGTGCCAGCAGCCGGGGACAGCTCTCTGGGGCCAACGTCCTGACTTTC. It yields the protein CASSRGQLSGANVLTF.

This chain uses TRBV19 with TRBJ1-2; 7 bases are a match to TRBD1. From germline, CDR1 is LNHDA and CDR2 SQIVND (reference sequence). V shed 2 bases and J 8 bases; nucleotides not matched to a gene: 11. The CDR3 spans 15 residues. This CDR3 is CASSITSTGRKGYTF. In DNA form, the CDR3 reads TGTGCCAGTAGTATAACTTCGACAGGGCGGAAAGGCTACACCTTC.

This rearrangement joins TRBV2 to TRBJ1-2; D is perhaps TRBD1 (6 bases). Germline V CDR1 and CDR2: SNHLY, FYNNEI. The CDR3 spans 16 residues. Deletions cut 6 bases from V and 0 bases from J, with 17 bases between. DNA of the CDR3: TGTGCCAGCAGGGGGGCCGGGACCGGATCTAACTATGGCTACACCTTC. Translation gives CASRGAGTGSNYGYTF. The variable domain in full, with the rest retrieved from reference TRBV2 and TRBJ1-2, is EPEVTQTPSHQVTQMGQEVILRCVPISNHLYFYWYRQILGQKVEFLVSFYNNEISEKSEIFDDQFSVERPDGSNFTLKIRSTKLEDSAMYFCASRGAGTGSNYGYTFGSGTRLTVV.

This clone was recorded a few times. The CDR3 protein is CASRQGVENEKLFF. In DNA form, the CDR3 reads TGTGCCAGCAGACAGGGGGTAGAGAATGAAAAACTGTTTTTT. The V and J genes are TRBV6-6 and TRBJ1-4; 8 bases align to TRBD1. The trim removed 6 bases at V and 5 bases at J, leaving 5 bases unmatched. The CDR3 runs 14 residues. The germline CDR1 and CDR2 sequences are MNHNY and SVGAGI (reference sequence).

The chain employs TRBV2 and TRBJ2-6; 7 bases match TRBD2. Germline CDR1 is SNHLY and CDR2 is FYNNEI. V shed 6 bases, J shed 4 bases, and the junction held 12 bases outside the gene matches. CDR3 length: 17 amino acids. This chain's CDR3 is CASRAGGRGYGANVLTF. CDR3 nucleotide sequence: TGTGCCAGCAGAGCTGGTGGGCGGGGGTACGGGGCCAACGTCCTGACTTTC.

This clone showed up just once. Relative to the germline gene, one junction end is altered; a read error may explain this. The genes are TRBV7-9 and TRBJ2-7; D gene ambiguous. Germline-derived CDR1 and CDR2 are SEHNR and FQNEAQ (reference sequence). The CDR3 extends over 14 amino acids. CDR3 amino acids: CASSPALTEDRCVF. DNA for the CDR3: TGTGCCAGCAGCCCCGCTTTAACAGAAGACCGATGTGTCTTC.

To note about this clone: A clone one base away is much larger, so this may be a read error. This same CDR3 is encoded by further DNA sequences in the sample. The chain recombines TRBV12-3 or TRBV12-4 with TRBJ2-7; 7 nucleotides align to TRBD1. The length of the CDR3 is 12 residues. V lost 6 bases, J lost 3 bases, and 2 bases stayed unmatched. CDR3 nucleotide sequence: TGTGCCAGCAGCAGACAGGGCTACGAGCAGTACTTC. The encoded protein is CASSRQGYEQYF.

This sequence joins TRBV28 and TRBJ1-5; 8 bases fit TRBD1. J lost 0 bases, V lost 2 bases, and 6 bases had no gene match. Germline CDR1 reads MDHEN; CDR2 reads SYDVKM. The CDR3 runs to 17 residues. This chain's CDR3 is CASSLLWGTGSNQPQHF. The DNA for the CDR3 is TGTGCCAGCAGTTTACTTTGGGGGACAGGTAGCAATCAGCCCCAGCATTTT.

The chain is built from TRBV11-2 and TRBJ2-3; TRBD2 matches 11 bases. CDR3 length: 18 amino acids. The J segment lost 1 base and the V segment lost 5 bases, leaving 11 bases of the junction unmatched. The germline gives CDR1 SGHAT, CDR2 FQNNGV. This chain's CDR3 is CASSLRVAGGIGTDTQYF. CDR3 nucleotide sequence: TGTGCCAGCAGCCTCCGGGTAGCGGGGGGGATTGGCACAGATACGCAGTATTTT.

V and J are TRBV6-5 and TRBJ2-7; the match to TRBD1 covers 7 bases. The CDR3 is made up of 13 amino acids. Germline lookup yields CDR1 MNHEY and CDR2 SVGAGI. Trimming cost V 6 bases and J 2 bases; bases outside gene matches: 4. The CDR3 is CASRKTGAYEQYF. CDR3 bases: TGTGCCAGCAGGAAAACAGGGGCCTACGAGCAGTACTTC.

The chain links TRBV18 to TRBJ2-7; 11 bases are a match to TRBD2. Germline-derived CDR1 and CDR2 are KGHSH and LQKENI. The trim removed 3 bases at V and 4 bases at J, leaving 14 bases unmatched. The CDR3 has 18 residues. The CDR3 loop reads CASSPRLAGGRRPYEQYF. The CDR3 nucleotides are TGTGCCAGCTCACCTCGGCTAGCGGGGGGCCGCCGTCCTTACGAGCAGTACTTC.

The chain links TRBV7-9 to TRBJ1-2; 10 nucleotides line up with TRBD1. Per germline, CDR1 SEHNR and CDR2 FQNEAQ (reference sequence). J was trimmed by 7 bases and V by 5 bases; bases with no gene match: 16. This CDR3 comprises 17 residues. The CDR3 sequence: CASSPGPLTGGYVGYTF. CDR3 coding DNA: TGTGCCAGCAGCCCCGGACCCTTGACAGGGGGCTATGTTGGCTACACCTTC.

The rearrangement links TRBV27 to TRBJ2-5; D remains unclear. V shed 2 bases and J shed 2 bases, with 9 bases lying between them. This CDR3 has 14 amino acids. Germline loops: CDR1 MNHEY, CDR2 SMNVEV (reference sequence). DNA for the CDR3: TGTGCCAGCAGTTTAAAGTCCACTCAAGAGACCCAGTACTTC. Its translation: CASSLKSTQETQYF.